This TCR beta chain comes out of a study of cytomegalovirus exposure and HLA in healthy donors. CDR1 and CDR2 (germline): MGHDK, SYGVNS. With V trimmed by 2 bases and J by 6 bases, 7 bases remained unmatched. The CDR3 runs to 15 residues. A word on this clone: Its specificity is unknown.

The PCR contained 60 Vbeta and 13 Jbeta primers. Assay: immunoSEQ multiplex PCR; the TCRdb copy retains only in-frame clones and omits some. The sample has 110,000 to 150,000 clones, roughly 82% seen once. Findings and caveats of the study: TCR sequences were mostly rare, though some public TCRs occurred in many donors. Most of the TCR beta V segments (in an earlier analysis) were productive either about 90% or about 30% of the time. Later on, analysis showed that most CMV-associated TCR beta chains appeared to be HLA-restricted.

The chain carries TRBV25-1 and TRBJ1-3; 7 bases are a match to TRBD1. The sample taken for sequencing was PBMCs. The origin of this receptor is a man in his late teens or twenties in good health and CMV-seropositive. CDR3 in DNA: TGTGCCAGCAGTGAAAAAGTAGGGGGCGTAAACACCATATATTTT. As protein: CASSEKVGGVNTIYF.